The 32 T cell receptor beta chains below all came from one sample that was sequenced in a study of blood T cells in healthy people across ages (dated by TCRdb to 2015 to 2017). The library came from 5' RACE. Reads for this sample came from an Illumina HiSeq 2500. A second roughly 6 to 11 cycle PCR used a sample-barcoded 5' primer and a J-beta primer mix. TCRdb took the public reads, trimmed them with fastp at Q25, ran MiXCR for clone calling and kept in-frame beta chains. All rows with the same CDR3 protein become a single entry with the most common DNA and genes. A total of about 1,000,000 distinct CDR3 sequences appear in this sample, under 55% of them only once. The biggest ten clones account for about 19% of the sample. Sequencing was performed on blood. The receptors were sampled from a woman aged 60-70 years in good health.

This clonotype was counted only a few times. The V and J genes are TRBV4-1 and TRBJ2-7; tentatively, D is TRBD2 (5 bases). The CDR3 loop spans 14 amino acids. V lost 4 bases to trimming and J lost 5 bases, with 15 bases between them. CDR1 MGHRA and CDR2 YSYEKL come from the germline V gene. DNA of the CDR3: TGCGCCAGCAGCCCGTTCCGACTATCTCACGAGCAGTACTTC. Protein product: CASSPFRLSHEQYF.

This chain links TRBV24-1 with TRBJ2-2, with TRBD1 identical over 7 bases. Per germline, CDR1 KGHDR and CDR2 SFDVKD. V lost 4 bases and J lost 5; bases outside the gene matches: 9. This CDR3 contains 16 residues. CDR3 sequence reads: CATSDPTGPWTGELFF. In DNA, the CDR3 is TGTGCCACCAGTGACCCGACAGGGCCTTGGACCGGGGAGCTGTTTTTT.

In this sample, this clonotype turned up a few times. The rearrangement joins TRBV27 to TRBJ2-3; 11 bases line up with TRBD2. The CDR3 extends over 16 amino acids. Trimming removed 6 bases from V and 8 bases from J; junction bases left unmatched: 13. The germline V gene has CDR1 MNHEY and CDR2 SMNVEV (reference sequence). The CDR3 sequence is CASSTPGTSGSGTQYF. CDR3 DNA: TGTGCCAGCAGCACCCCCGGGACTAGCGGCTCGGGTACGCAGTATTTT.

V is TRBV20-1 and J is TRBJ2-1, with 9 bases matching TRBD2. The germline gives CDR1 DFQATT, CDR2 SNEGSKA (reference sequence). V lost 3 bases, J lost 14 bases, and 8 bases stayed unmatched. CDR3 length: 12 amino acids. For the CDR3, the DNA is TGCAGTGCTAGGTTTAGCGGGAGAATGGAGTTCTTC. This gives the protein CSARFSGRMEFF.

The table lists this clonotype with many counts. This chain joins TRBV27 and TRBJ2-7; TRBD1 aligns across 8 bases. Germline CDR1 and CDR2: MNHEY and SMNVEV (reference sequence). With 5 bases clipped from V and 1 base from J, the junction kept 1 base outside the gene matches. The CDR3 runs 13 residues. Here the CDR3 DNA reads TGTGCCAGCAGTCGACAGGGGTCCTACGAGCAGTACTTC. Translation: CASSRQGSYEQYF.

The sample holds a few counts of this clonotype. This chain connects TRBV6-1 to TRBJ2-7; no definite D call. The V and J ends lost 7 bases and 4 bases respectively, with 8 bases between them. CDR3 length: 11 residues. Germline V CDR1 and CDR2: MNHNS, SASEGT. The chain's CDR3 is CASILGYEQYF. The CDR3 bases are TGTGCCAGCATTCTGGGATACGAGCAGTACTTC.

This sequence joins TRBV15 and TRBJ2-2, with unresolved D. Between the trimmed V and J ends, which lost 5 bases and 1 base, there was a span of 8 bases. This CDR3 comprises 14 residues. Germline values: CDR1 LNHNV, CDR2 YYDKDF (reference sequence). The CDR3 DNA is TGTGCCACCAGCTCTTCGCGGAACACCGGGGAGCTGTTTTTT. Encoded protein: CATSSSRNTGELFF.

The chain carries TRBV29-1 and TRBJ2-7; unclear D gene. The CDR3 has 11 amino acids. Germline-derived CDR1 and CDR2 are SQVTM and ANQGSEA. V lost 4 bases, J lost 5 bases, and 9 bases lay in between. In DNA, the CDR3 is TGCAGCGTTGCCCGACCCGACGAGCAGTACTTC. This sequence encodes CSVARPDEQYF.

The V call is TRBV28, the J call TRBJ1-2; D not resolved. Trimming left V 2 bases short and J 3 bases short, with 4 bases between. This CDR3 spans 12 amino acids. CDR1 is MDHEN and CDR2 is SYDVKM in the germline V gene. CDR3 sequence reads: CASSLKHYGYTF. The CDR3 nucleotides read TGTGCCAGCAGTTTAAAACACTATGGCTACACCTTC.

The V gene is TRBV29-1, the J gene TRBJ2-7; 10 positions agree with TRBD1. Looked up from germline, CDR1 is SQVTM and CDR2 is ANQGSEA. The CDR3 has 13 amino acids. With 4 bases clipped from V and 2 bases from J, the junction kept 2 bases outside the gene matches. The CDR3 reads CSVGDRGTYEQYF. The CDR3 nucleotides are TGCAGCGTTGGGGACAGGGGAACCTACGAGCAGTACTTC.

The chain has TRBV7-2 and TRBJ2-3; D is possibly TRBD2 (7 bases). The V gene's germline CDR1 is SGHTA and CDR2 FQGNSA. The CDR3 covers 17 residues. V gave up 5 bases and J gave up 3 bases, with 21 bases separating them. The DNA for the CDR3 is TGTGCCAGCAGCCTGGATTTGAGAGGGGGAGGGACAGATACGCAGTATTTT. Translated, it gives CASSLDLRGGGTDTQYF.

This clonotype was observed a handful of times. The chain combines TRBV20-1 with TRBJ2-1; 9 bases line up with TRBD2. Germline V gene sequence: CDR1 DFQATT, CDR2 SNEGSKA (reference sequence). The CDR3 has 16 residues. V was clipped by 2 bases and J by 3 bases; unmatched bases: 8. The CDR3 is CSARKLAGMNYNEQFF. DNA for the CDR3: TGCAGTGCTAGAAAGCTAGCGGGGATGAACTACAATGAGCAGTTCTTC.

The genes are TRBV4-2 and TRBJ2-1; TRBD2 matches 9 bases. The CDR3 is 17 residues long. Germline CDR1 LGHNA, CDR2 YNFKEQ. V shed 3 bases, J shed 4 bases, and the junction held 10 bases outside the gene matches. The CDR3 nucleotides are TGTGCCAGCAGCCAGGAGGGGGCTAGCGGGAATTACAATGAGCAGTTCTTC. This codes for CASSQEGASGNYNEQFF.

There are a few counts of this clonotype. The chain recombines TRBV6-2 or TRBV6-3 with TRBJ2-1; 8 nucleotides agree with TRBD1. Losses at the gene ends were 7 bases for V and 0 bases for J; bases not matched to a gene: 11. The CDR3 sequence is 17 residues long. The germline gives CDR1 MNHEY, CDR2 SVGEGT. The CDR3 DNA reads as TGTGCCAGCAAGTCCAGGGGGCTTAGTGACTCCTACAATGAGCAGTTCTTC. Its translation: CASKSRGLSDSYNEQFF.

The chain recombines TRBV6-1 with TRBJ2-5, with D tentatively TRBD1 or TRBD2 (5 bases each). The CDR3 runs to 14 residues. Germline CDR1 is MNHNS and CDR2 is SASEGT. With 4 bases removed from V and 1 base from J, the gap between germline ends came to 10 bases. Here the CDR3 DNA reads TGTGCCAGCAGTGGGGGACGATCCCAAGAGACCCAGTACTTC. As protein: CASSGGRSQETQYF.

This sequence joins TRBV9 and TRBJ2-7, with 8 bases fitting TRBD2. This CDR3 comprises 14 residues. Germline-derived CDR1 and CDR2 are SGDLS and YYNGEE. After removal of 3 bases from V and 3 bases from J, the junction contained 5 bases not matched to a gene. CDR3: CASSEGLENYEQYF. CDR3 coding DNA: TGTGCCAGCAGCGAGGGACTAGAAAACTACGAGCAGTACTTC.

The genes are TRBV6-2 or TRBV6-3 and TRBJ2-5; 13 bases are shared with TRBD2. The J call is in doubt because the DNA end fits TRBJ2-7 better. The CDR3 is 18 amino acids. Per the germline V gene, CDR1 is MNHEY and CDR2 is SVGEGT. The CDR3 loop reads CASSLTGLAGYPPSEQYF. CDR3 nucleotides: TGTGCCAGCAGTTTAACGGGACTAGCGGGATACCCTCCCTCCGAGCAGTACTTC.

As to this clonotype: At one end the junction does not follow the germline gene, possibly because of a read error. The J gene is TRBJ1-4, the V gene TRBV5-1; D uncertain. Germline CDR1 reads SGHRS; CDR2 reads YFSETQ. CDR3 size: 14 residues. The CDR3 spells CTSSPGGSNEKLFF. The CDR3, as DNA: TGCACCAGCAGCCCTGGAGGTTCCAATGAAAAACTGTTTTTT. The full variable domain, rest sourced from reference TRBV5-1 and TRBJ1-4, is KAGVTQTPRYLIKTRGQQVTLSCSPISGHRSVSWYQQTPGQGLQFLFEYFSETQRNKGNFPGRFSGRQFSNSRSEMNVSTLELGDSALYLCTSSPGGSNEKLFFGSGTQLSVL.

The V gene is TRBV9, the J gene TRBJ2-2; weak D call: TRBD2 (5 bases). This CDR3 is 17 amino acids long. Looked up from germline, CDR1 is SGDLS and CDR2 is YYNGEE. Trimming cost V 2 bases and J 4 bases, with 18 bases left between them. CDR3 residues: CASSVNPPGKGTGELFF. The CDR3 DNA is TGTGCCAGCAGCGTTAACCCCCCCGGGAAGGGCACCGGGGAGCTGTTTTTT.

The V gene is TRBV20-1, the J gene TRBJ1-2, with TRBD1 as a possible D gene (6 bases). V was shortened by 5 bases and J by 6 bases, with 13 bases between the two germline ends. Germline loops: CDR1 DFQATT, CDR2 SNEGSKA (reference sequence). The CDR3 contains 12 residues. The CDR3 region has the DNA TGCAGTGCTCCACGTACAGGGAATGGCTACACCTTC. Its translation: CSAPRTGNGYTF.

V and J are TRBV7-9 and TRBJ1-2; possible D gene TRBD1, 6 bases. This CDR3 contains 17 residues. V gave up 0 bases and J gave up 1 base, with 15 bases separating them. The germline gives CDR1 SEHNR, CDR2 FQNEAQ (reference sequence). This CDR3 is CASSLAPGRGFNYGYTF. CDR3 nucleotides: TGTGCCAGCAGCTTAGCGCCCGGCAGGGGCTTTAACTATGGCTACACCTTC.

Written as DNA, the CDR3 is TGTGCCAGCAAACTAGCTGGAGAGACCCAGTACTTC. Its protein product is CASKLAGETQYF. This chain connects TRBV2 to TRBJ2-5; the D gene is possibly TRBD2 (6 bases). Looked up from germline, CDR1 is SNHLY and CDR2 is FYNNEI. This CDR3 spans 12 amino acids. Trimming left V 7 bases short and J 4 bases short, with 10 bases between. The full variable domain, its missing parts supplied by reference TRBV2 and TRBJ2-5, is EPEVTQTPSHQVTQMGQEVILRCVPISNHLYFYWYRQILGQKVEFLVSFYNNEISEKSEIFDDQFSVERPDGSNFTLKIRSTKLEDSAMYFCASKLAGETQYFGPGTRLLVL.

CDR3 DNA: TGTGCCAGCAGTGCATCTAGCGGGATGACAGATACGCAGTATTTT. It codes for CASSASSGMTDTQYF. The chain links TRBV6-1 to TRBJ2-3; TRBD2 matches 9 bases. J lost 3 bases, V lost 4 bases, and 5 bases had no gene match. Germline V gene data show CDR1 as MNHNS and CDR2 as SASEGT. The CDR3 spans 15 residues.

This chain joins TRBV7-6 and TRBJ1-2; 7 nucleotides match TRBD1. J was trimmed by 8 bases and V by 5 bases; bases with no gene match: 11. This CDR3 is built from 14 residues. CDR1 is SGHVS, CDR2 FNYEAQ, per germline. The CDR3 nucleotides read TGTGCCAGCAGCCCGACAGGGTTGGGTGAGGGCTACACCTTC. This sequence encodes CASSPTGLGEGYTF.

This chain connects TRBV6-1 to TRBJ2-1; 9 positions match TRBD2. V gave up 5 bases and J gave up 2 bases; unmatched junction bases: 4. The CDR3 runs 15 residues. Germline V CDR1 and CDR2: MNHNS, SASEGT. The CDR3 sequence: CASSLAGWAYNEQFF. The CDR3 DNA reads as TGTGCCAGCAGTCTAGCGGGGTGGGCCTACAATGAGCAGTTCTTC.

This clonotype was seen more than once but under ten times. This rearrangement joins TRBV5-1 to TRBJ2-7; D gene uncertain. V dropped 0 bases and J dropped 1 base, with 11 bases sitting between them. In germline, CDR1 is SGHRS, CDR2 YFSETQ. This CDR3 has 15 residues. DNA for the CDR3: TGCGCCAGCAGCTTGGCCGTAGTCCGATCCTACGAGCAGTACTTC. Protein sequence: CASSLAVVRSYEQYF.

Written as DNA, the CDR3 is TGTGCCAGCAGTTTAGCGACAGGGATGGTCGAGCAGTACTTC. This sequence encodes CASSLATGMVEQYF. The genes are TRBV27 and TRBJ2-7; 7 nucleotides line up with TRBD1. CDR3 size: 14 residues. Germline V gene lookup returns CDR1 MNHEY and CDR2 SMNVEV (reference sequence). Trimming cost V 2 bases and J 6 bases; bases outside gene matches: 7.

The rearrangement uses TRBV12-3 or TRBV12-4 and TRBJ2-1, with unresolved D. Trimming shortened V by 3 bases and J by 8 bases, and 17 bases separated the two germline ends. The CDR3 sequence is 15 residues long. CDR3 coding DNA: TGTGCCAGCAGTTTGCCGGTCGGATTCAGCCATGAGCAGTTCTTC. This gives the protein CASSLPVGFSHEQFF.

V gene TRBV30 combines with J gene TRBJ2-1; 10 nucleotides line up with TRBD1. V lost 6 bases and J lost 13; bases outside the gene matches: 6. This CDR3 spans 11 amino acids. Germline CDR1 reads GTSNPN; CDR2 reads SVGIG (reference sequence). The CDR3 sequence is CACRGQGVQFF. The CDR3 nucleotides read TGTGCCTGTAGAGGACAGGGGGTTCAGTTCTTC.

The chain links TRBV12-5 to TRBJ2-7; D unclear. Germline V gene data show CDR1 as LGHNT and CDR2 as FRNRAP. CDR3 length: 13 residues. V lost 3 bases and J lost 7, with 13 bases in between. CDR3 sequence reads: CASGLDTENEQYF. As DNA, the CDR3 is TGTGCTAGTGGTTTAGATACAGAAAATGAGCAGTACTTC.

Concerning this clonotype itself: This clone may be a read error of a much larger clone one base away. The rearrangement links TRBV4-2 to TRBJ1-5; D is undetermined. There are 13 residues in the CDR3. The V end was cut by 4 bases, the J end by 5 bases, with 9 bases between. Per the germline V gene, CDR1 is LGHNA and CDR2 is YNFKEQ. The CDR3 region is CASSRSNDQPQHF. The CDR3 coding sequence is TGTGCCAGCAGCCGGTCGAATGATCAGCCCCAGCATTTT.

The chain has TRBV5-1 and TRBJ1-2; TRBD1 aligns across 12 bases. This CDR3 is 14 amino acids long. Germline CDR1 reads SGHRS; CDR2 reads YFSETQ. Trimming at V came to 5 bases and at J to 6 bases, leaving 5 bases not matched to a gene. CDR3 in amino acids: CASSWDRGPDGYTF. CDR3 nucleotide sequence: TGCGCCAGCAGTTGGGACAGGGGGCCGGATGGCTACACCTTC. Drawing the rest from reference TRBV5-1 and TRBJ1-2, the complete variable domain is KAGVTQTPRYLIKTRGQQVTLSCSPISGHRSVSWYQQTPGQGLQFLFEYFSETQRNKGNFPGRFSGRQFSNSRSEMNVSTLELGDSALYLCASSWDRGPDGYTFGSGTRLTVV.